The 31 T cell receptor beta chains below come from one sample, sequenced in a study of technical replicates of blood from several donors. Some clones are missing from TCRdb's copy, which holds only in-frame ones; the method was immunoSEQ multiplex PCR. The data show more than 65,000 clones, around 90% seen once. Sequenced input: T cells isolated from PBMCs. The origin of the receptors is a human donor in good health.

V usage is TRBV14 and J usage is TRBJ2-1, with D maybe TRBD2 (5 bases). Trimming shortened V by 4 bases and J by 2 bases, and 15 bases separated the two germline ends. The germline V gene has CDR1 SGHDN and CDR2 FVKESK. This CDR3 has 16 residues. In DNA form, the CDR3 reads TGTGCCAGCAGCCGGTTTTTAGCGCCCGCCTACAATGAGCAGTTCTTC. Translating gives CASSRFLAPAYNEQFF.

This clone was counted between two and nine times. The chain employs TRBV6-5 and TRBJ1-2; 8 bases map to TRBD1. J lost 8 bases, V lost 0 bases, and 2 bases had no gene match. The CDR3 is made up of 13 amino acids. Germline CDR1 MNHEY, CDR2 SVGAGI. This CDR3 reads CASSYSRDRGYTF. CDR3 DNA: TGTGCCAGCAGTTACTCAAGGGACAGGGGCTACACCTTC.

The chain uses TRBV10-2 and TRBJ1-1; unclear D gene. The germline gives CDR1 WSHSY, CDR2 SAAADI. This CDR3 has 14 amino acids. V was cut by 2 bases and J by 6 bases, with 13 bases left in between. The CDR3 loop reads CASSEQLGLAEAFF. The CDR3 coding sequence is TGCGCCAGCAGTGAGCAGCTCGGGTTAGCTGAAGCTTTCTTT.

The J gene is TRBJ2-1, the V gene TRBV10-3, with 11 positions matching TRBD2. After removal of 5 bases from V and 8 bases from J, the junction contained 8 bases not matched to a gene. CDR3 length equals 15 residues. CDR1 is ENHRY, CDR2 SYGVKD, per germline. The CDR3 reads CAISFTSGSRDEQFF. CDR3 DNA: TGTGCCATCAGTTTTACTAGCGGGAGCCGAGATGAGCAGTTCTTC.

The chain links TRBV21-1 to TRBJ2-5; the table's TRBD2 call for D was not verified on the DNA. TRBV21-1 is classified as a pseudogene. This CDR3 comprises 15 residues. CDR3 in amino acids: CASSPQEEPQETQYF. The DNA of the CDR3 is TGTGCCAGCAGCCCCCAGGAGGAGCCCCAAGAGACCCAGTACTTC.

The V call is TRBV4-1, the J call TRBJ2-7, with a possible D match to TRBD1 (5 bases). The CDR3 spans 13 residues. Germline CDR1 reads MGHRA; CDR2 reads YSYEKL. Trimming took 4 bases from V and 9 from J, leaving 16 bases between them. CDR3 in amino acids: CASSPTVLVRQYF. CDR3 coding DNA: TGCGCCAGCAGCCCGACAGTGTTGGTCCGGCAGTACTTC.

This sequence joins TRBV20-1 and TRBJ1-2; D unclear. Germline V lookup: CDR1 DFQATT, CDR2 SNEGSKA (reference sequence). The CDR3 has 9 residues. The CDR3 DNA sequence: TGCGGGCATAACTATGGCTACACCTTC. The encoded protein is CGHNYGYTF.

Only one count was recorded for this clone. This chain joins TRBV9 and TRBJ1-4; the D gene is possibly TRBD1 (6 bases). The CDR3 is 19 residues long. The germline CDR1 and CDR2 sequences are SGDLS and YYNGEE. V was pared by 4 bases and J by 0 bases, with 22 bases between. The CDR3: CASSPTPPGDLSTNEKLFF. DNA of the CDR3: TGTGCCAGCAGCCCCACGCCCCCAGGGGACCTGTCAACTAATGAAAAACTGTTTTTT.

The J gene is TRBJ2-7, the V gene TRBV25-1; possibly TRBD1 for D (6 bases). CDR3 size: 17 residues. Germline assignment: CDR1 MGHDK and CDR2 SYGVNS. Between the trimmed V and J ends, which lost 1 base and 1 base, there was a span of 17 bases. In DNA form, the CDR3 reads TGTGCCAGCAGTGAATTGGGGGTGGGGGCGCAGTCCTACGAGCAGTACTTC. Translated: CASSELGVGAQSYEQYF.

This clone was detected once. J is TRBJ1-1 and V is TRBV20-1; D call uncertain. V lost 6 bases and J 4 bases, leaving 9 bases between the germline ends. The CDR3 spans 11 residues. Germline V gene data show CDR1 as DFQATT and CDR2 as SNEGSKA (reference sequence). CDR3 DNA: TGCAGTGCACTTGTAACCACTGAAGCTTTCTTT. It specifies CSALVTTEAFF.

CDR3 protein: CASSQEAFYEQYF. The CDR3 bases are TGCGCCAGCAGCCAAGAGGCCTTCTACGAGCAGTACTTC. The gene calls are TRBV4-3 and TRBJ2-7; D ambiguous. The germline V gene encodes CDR1 LGHNA and CDR2 YSLEER. Trimming took 0 bases from V and 3 from J, leaving 6 bases between them. The CDR3 is 13 amino acids.

CDR3 region: CASSRAGVPTENTEAFF. Here the CDR3 DNA reads TGTGCCAGCAGCCGAGCAGGGGTCCCCACGGAGAACACTGAAGCTTTCTTT. V gene TRBV5-4 combines with J gene TRBJ1-1; D perhaps matches TRBD1 (6 bases). V lost 4 bases and J 1 base, leaving 20 bases between the germline ends. Germline V CDR1 and CDR2: SGHNT, YYREEE (reference sequence). This CDR3 has 17 residues.

The chain employs TRBV5-4 and TRBJ2-5; 8 bases map to TRBD2. V lost 4 bases to trimming and J lost 3 bases; unmatched junction nucleotides: 14. There are 17 residues in the CDR3. Germline loops: CDR1 SGHNT, CDR2 YYREEE (reference sequence). The CDR3 coding sequence is TGTGCCAGCAGCAATATAGGTGATAGCGGGACAAAAGAGACCCAGTACTTC. Amino acid sequence: CASSNIGDSGTKETQYF.

The rearrangement joins TRBV9 to TRBJ2-1, with 15 bases aligning to TRBD2. The CDR3 is made up of 18 amino acids. Germline-derived CDR1 and CDR2 are SGDLS and YYNGEE. V shed 4 bases and J 3 bases; nucleotides not matched to a gene: 8. The chain's CDR3 is CASSPQGLAGGFYNEQFF. CDR3 nucleotides: TGTGCCAGCAGCCCCCAGGGACTAGCGGGAGGTTTCTACAATGAGCAGTTCTTC.

The V and J genes are TRBV28 and TRBJ2-1, with a possible D match to TRBD1 (5 bases). Trimming removed 3 bases from V and 5 bases from J, with 5 bases in between. This CDR3 comprises 12 residues. CDR1 and CDR2 from the germline V gene are MDHEN and SYDVKM. CDR3 nucleotide sequence: TGTGCCAGCAGTTTGACAGACAATGAGCAGTTCTTC. Its protein is CASSLTDNEQFF. Full variable domain (rest looked up from reference TRBV28 and TRBJ2-1): DVKVTQSSRYLVKRTGEKVFLECVQDMDHENMFWYRQDPGLGLRLIYFSYDVKMKEKGDIPEGYSVSREKKERFSLILESASTNQTSMYLCASSLTDNEQFFGPGTRLTVL.

This rearrangement joins TRBV15 to TRBJ2-1, with a tentative D call TRBD2 (5 bases). V lost 4 bases and J 0 bases, leaving 10 bases between the germline ends. Germline V gives CDR1 LNHNV, CDR2 YYDKDF (reference sequence). The CDR3 extends over 15 amino acids. Here the CDR3 reads CATSTIRDSYNEQFF. The CDR3, as DNA: TGTGCCACCAGCACCATCCGGGACTCCTACAATGAGCAGTTCTTC. Combining the CDR3 with reference TRBV15 and TRBJ2-1 gives the whole variable domain DAMVIQNPRYQVTQFGKPVTLSCSQTLNHNVMYWYQQKSSQAPKLLFHYYDKDFNNEADTPDNFQSRRPNTSFCFLDIRSPGLGDTAMYLCATSTIRDSYNEQFFGPGTRLTVL.

Written as DNA, the CDR3 is TGCGCCAGCAGCCAAGATTCCGGGACAGACTATGGCTACACCTTC. It codes for CASSQDSGTDYGYTF. V is TRBV4-1 and J is TRBJ1-2; 7 bases match TRBD1. The ends lost 0 bases at V and 3 bases at J; junction bases unmatched: 4. The CDR3 spans 15 residues. Germline CDR1 reads MGHRA; CDR2 reads YSYEKL.

Points on this clone: At one end, the junction sequence differs from germline, possibly due to a read error. The V gene is TRBV7-7, the J gene TRBJ2-3; 8 nucleotides agree with TRBD2. The CDR3 totals 15 residues. Per the germline V gene, CDR1 is SSHAT and CDR2 is FNYEAQ (reference sequence). The DNA for the CDR3 is TGTGCTAGCAGCTTGGGCGGGAGGATCTCAGATACGCAGTATTTT. Protein sequence: CASSLGGRISDTQYF.

V is TRBV27 and J is TRBJ2-1; TRBD1 agrees at 8 bases. This CDR3 region has 16 residues. CDR1 and CDR2 from the germline V gene are MNHEY and SMNVEV (reference sequence). Losses at the gene ends were 5 bases for V and 5 bases for J; bases not matched to a gene: 11. The CDR3 DNA is TGTGCCAGCAGTCCAATAACAGGGGGGCGACACAATGAGCAGTTCTTC. Protein product: CASSPITGGRHNEQFF.

The chain uses TRBV29-1 and TRBJ1-2; 11 bases line up with TRBD1. Per germline, CDR1 SQVTM and CDR2 ANQGSEA. The CDR3 totals 15 residues. After removal of 0 bases from V and 5 bases from J, the junction contained 5 bases not matched to a gene. The CDR3 here is CSVEEGTGGQYGYTF. The CDR3 DNA sequence: TGCAGCGTTGAAGAAGGGACAGGGGGTCAATATGGCTACACCTTC. Full variable domain (rest looked up from reference TRBV29-1 and TRBJ1-2): SAVISQKPSRDICQRGTSLTIQCQVDSQVTMMFWYRQQPGQSLTLIATANQGSEATYESGFVIDKFPISRPNLTFSTLTVSNMSPEDSSIYLCSVEEGTGGQYGYTFGSGTRLTVV.

The rearrangement links TRBV7-3 to TRBJ1-3; TRBD1 aligns across 8 bases. The CDR3 runs 15 residues. Germline V lookup: CDR1 SGHTA, CDR2 FQGTGA. V trimming: 5 bases; J trimming: 3 bases; junction bases outside the gene matches: 6. The chain's CDR3 is CASSQDRAHGNTIYF. CDR3 sequence (DNA): TGTGCCAGCAGCCAGGACAGGGCCCATGGAAACACCATATATTTT.

This clone was seen only once. The same CDR3 arises from other DNA sequences in this sample as well. The chain links TRBV7-2 to TRBJ2-3, with D perhaps matching TRBD2 (5 bases). V was trimmed by 5 bases and J by 4 bases, leaving 10 bases between them. The CDR3 has 13 residues. Germline loops: CDR1 SGHTA, CDR2 FQGNSA. CDR3 sequence reads: CASSPGLSDTQYF. The CDR3 DNA follows: TGTGCCAGCAGCCCAGGACTCTCAGATACGCAGTATTTT.

This chain uses TRBV11-2 with TRBJ1-4, with 8 nucleotides matching TRBD1. Trimming at V came to 5 bases and at J to 5 bases, leaving 10 bases not matched to a gene. Germline assignment: CDR1 SGHAT and CDR2 FQNNGV. There are 16 residues in the CDR3. DNA for the CDR3: TGTGCCAGCAGCGAGGCCCCAGGGGGCGGAAATGAAAAACTGTTTTTT. This translates into CASSEAPGGGNEKLFF.

Comment on this clone: In the same sample, other DNA sequences code for this CDR3. This rearrangement joins TRBV5-4 to TRBJ1-1; TRBD1 matches 7 bases. The CDR3 is made up of 14 amino acids. The V gene's germline CDR1 is SGHNT and CDR2 YYREEE (reference sequence). Trimming cost V 4 bases and J 0 bases; bases outside gene matches: 3. The DNA of the CDR3 is TGTGCCAGCAGCCTAGGGGGCATGAACACTGAAGCTTTCTTT. Its translation is CASSLGGMNTEAFF.

The count of this clone is one. V is TRBV7-3 and J is TRBJ2-1, with 12 bases that match TRBD2. The CDR3 is made up of 17 amino acids. With 4 bases clipped from V and 3 bases from J, the junction kept 7 bases outside the gene matches. Germline values: CDR1 SGHTA, CDR2 FQGTGA. The CDR3 sequence: CASSSTSGSPHYNEQFF. CDR3 nucleotides: TGTGCCAGCAGCTCGACTAGCGGGAGTCCACACTACAATGAGCAGTTCTTC.

The J gene is TRBJ1-5, the V gene TRBV30, with a possible D match to TRBD1 (5 bases). This CDR3 region has 13 residues. Germline values: CDR1 GTSNPN, CDR2 SVGIG (reference sequence). V lost 1 base and J 2 bases, leaving 6 bases between the germline ends. The CDR3 sequence is CAWSGGGNQPQHF. In DNA form, the CDR3 reads TGTGCCTGGAGTGGGGGGGGCAATCAGCCCCAGCATTTT.

The sample holds one count of this clone. The V and J genes are TRBV27 and TRBJ2-7, with 12 positions matching TRBD2. V trimming: 7 bases; J trimming: 4 bases; junction bases outside the gene matches: 14. The CDR3 totals 17 residues. Germline CDR1 is MNHEY and CDR2 is SMNVEV (reference sequence). CDR3 coding DNA: TGTGCCAGCACCCGACTCACTAGCGGGAGGAGCACGTACGAGCAGTACTTC. The encoded protein is CASTRLTSGRSTYEQYF.

The chain couples TRBV14 to TRBJ2-2; D is possibly TRBD1 (6 bases). Germline V gene sequence: CDR1 SGHDN, CDR2 FVKESK. V lost 2 bases and J 1 base, leaving 8 bases between the germline ends. This CDR3 comprises 15 residues. The CDR3 DNA is TGTGCCAGCAGCCAACGACAGGTGAACACCGGGGAGCTGTTTTTT. This translates into CASSQRQVNTGELFF.

V is TRBV27 and J is TRBJ1-2; TRBD1 matches 11 bases. The length of the CDR3 is 15 residues. Germline loops: CDR1 MNHEY, CDR2 SMNVEV (reference sequence). V lost 5 bases and J lost 4; bases outside the gene matches: 6. The CDR3 protein is CASSAWTGGTYGYTF. Written as DNA, the CDR3 is TGTGCCAGCAGTGCCTGGACAGGGGGCACCTATGGCTACACCTTC.

V is TRBV6-1 and J is TRBJ2-7; 10 bases are a match to TRBD1. There are 14 residues in the CDR3. V was clipped by 4 bases and J by 4 bases; unmatched bases: 4. Germline V gene sequence: CDR1 MNHNS, CDR2 SASEGT. CDR3 in DNA: TGTGCCAGCAGTGCGACAGGGGGCAGGTACGAGCAGTACTTC. Amino acid sequence: CASSATGGRYEQYF.

The chain links TRBV5-6 to TRBJ1-2; D is perhaps TRBD1 (5 bases). The CDR3 sequence is 14 residues long. Trimming removed 0 bases at V and 2 bases at J, with 8 bases between. Germline-derived CDR1 and CDR2 are SGHDT and YYEEEE. The CDR3 loop reads CASSLGDSNYGYTF. The CDR3 bases are TGTGCCAGCAGCTTGGGCGACAGCAACTATGGCTACACCTTC.